This passage covers 19 T cell receptor beta chains from one sample sequenced in a study of cytomegalovirus exposure and HLA in healthy donors. It was with 60 Vbeta and 13 Jbeta primers that the PCR ran. TCRdb's copy holds only in-frame clones and misses some; the assay was immunoSEQ multiplex PCR. Altogether about 180,000 clones are present, 65% to 85% being singletons, with the ten largest covering 1.2% to 1.5%. The source material was PBMCs. The receptors come from a girl between 5 and 17 years old in good health and CMV-seropositive.

The chain carries TRBV5-4 and TRBJ2-2, with 9 bases that match TRBD2. V trimming: 5 bases; J trimming: 5 bases; junction bases outside the gene matches: 10. This CDR3 contains 16 residues. CDR1 and CDR2 (germline): SGHNT, YYREEE (reference sequence). CDR3 sequence (DNA): TGTGCCAGCAGTCCGGGACTAGCCCGGGGAACCGGGGAGCTGTTTTTT. As protein: CASSPGLARGTGELFF.

The chain couples TRBV9 to TRBJ2-5, with TRBD1 as a possible D gene (6 bases). CDR3 length equals 15 residues. Trimming removed 3 bases from V and 4 bases from J, with 16 bases in between. Germline V lookup: CDR1 SGDLS, CDR2 YYNGEE. This CDR3 reads CASSGRQGPVETQYF. CDR3 bases: TGTGCCAGCAGCGGAAGGCAGGGGCCAGTAGAGACCCAGTACTTC.

J is TRBJ2-5 and V is TRBV6-5, with D perhaps TRBD1 (6 bases). The end of the DNA is better explained by TRBJ2-7, so the J call may be wrong. Per germline, CDR1 MNHEY and CDR2 SVGAGI. The CDR3 spans 13 residues. The CDR3, as DNA: TGTGCCAGCAAAAGGACAGTCTCCTACGAGCAGTACTTC. Encoded protein: CASKRTVSYEQYF.

The rearrangement uses TRBV5-5 and TRBJ1-2, with TRBD1 matching over 7 bases. V shed 5 bases, J shed 6 bases, and the junction held 13 bases outside the gene matches. The length of the CDR3 is 15 residues. Germline V gives CDR1 SGHKS, CDR2 YYEKEE (reference sequence). CDR3 sequence reads: CASSTGTVSFHGYTF. In DNA, the CDR3 is TGTGCCAGCAGTACCGGGACAGTGAGCTTCCATGGCTACACCTTC.

This chain links TRBV27 with TRBJ2-5, with TRBD2 identical over 12 bases. The CDR3 is 15 residues long. Germline loops: CDR1 MNHEY, CDR2 SMNVEV (reference sequence). The V segment lost 3 bases and the J segment 4 bases; nucleotides outside the gene matches: 3. The CDR3 nucleotides are TGTGCCAGCAGTTTGCTAGCGGGAGGGCTAGAGACCCAGTACTTC. Protein sequence: CASSLLAGGLETQYF.

This chain uses TRBV5-6 with TRBJ2-2; D uncertain. Between the trimmed V and J ends, which lost 2 bases and 1 base, there was a span of 6 bases. Per germline, CDR1 SGHDT and CDR2 YYEEEE. This CDR3 has 14 amino acids. The CDR3 DNA reads TGTGCCAGCAGCTTTGGCGGGAACACCGGGGAGCTGTTTTTT. It specifies CASSFGGNTGELFF.

The chain employs TRBV25-1 and TRBJ1-2, with D perhaps TRBD1 (5 bases). Germline V gives CDR1 MGHDK, CDR2 SYGVNS. This CDR3 contains 15 residues. V lost 1 base and J lost 5, with 14 bases in between. The CDR3 nucleotides are TGTGCCAGCAGTGAATTAACGGTCGGGGGGTATGGCTACACCTTC. This gives the protein CASSELTVGGYGYTF.

The sample holds a few counts of this clone. The rearrangement joins TRBV9 to TRBJ2-2; 7 nucleotides line up with TRBD1. CDR1 and CDR2 (germline): SGDLS, YYNGEE. Germline trimming cut 1 base from V and 4 bases from J; bases unmatched to any gene: 1. The CDR3 spans 14 residues. The CDR3, as DNA: TGTGCCAGCAGCGTACGGGACAGCACCGGGGAGCTGTTTTTT. It yields the protein CASSVRDSTGELFF.

The genes are TRBV7-2 and TRBJ2-7, with 7 positions matching TRBD2. The CDR3 extends over 13 amino acids. V was clipped by 0 bases and J by 7 bases; unmatched bases: 3. CDR1 is SGHTA and CDR2 is FQGNSA in the germline V gene. The CDR3 loop is CASSLAGGREQYF. In nucleotides, the CDR3 is TGTGCCAGCAGCTTAGCGGGAGGGCGGGAGCAGTACTTC.

The chain is built from TRBV9 and TRBJ2-7, with 10 bases matching TRBD2. The CDR3 contains 16 residues. Germline V CDR1 and CDR2: SGDLS, YYNGEE. Germline trimming cut 0 bases from V and 4 bases from J; bases unmatched to any gene: 7. CDR3 amino acids: CASSVAATSGKYEQYF. The DNA for the CDR3 is TGTGCCAGCAGCGTAGCGGCAACTAGCGGGAAATACGAGCAGTACTTC.

The J gene is TRBJ1-5, the V gene TRBV27; 9 bases align to TRBD1. The CDR3 loop spans 15 amino acids. Trimming took 5 bases from V and 4 from J; bases not matched to a gene: 6. Per the germline V gene, CDR1 is MNHEY and CDR2 is SMNVEV (reference sequence). The CDR3 DNA follows: TGTGCCAGCAGTCCCGGGACAGGGAGTAATCAGCCCCAGCATTTT. This gives the protein CASSPGTGSNQPQHF.

This rearrangement joins TRBV5-1 to TRBJ2-7; possibly TRBD1 for D (8 bases). V lost 4 bases and J 3 bases, leaving 17 bases between the germline ends. Per germline, CDR1 SGHRS and CDR2 YFSETQ. The CDR3 spans 15 residues. The CDR3 here is CASSVTGASGYEQYF. The CDR3 nucleotides are TGCGCCAGCAGCGTGACAGGGGCTAGCGGCTACGAGCAGTACTTC.

The chain combines TRBV7-2 with TRBJ1-2; no clear D. V was trimmed by 1 base and J by 4 bases, leaving 10 bases between them. CDR1 is SGHTA and CDR2 is FQGNSA in the germline V gene. The CDR3 totals 14 residues. CDR3 DNA: TGTGCCAGCAGCTTAGGTTACTCACCCTATGGCTACACCTTC. Translation gives CASSLGYSPYGYTF.

CDR3 bases: TGTGCCAGCAGTTTATCGCCCGGACTTCCCTACGAGCAGTACTTC. This codes for CASSLSPGLPYEQYF. V and J are TRBV27 and TRBJ2-7, with a possible D match to TRBD2 (5 bases). Per the germline V gene, CDR1 is MNHEY and CDR2 is SMNVEV (reference sequence). The CDR3 runs 15 residues. V was clipped by 0 bases and J by 2 bases, with 11 bases between them.

As to this clone: A junction boundary mismatches the germline segment, possibly from a read error. J is TRBJ2-3 and V is TRBV6-4, with D perhaps TRBD2 (6 bases). Germline V gives CDR1 MRHNA, CDR2 SNTAGT. The CDR3 contains 9 residues. This CDR3 reads CASAMSEGF. CDR3 sequence (DNA): TGTGCCAGCGCAATGTCGGAGGGTTTT.

The genes are TRBV4-2 and TRBJ2-3; TRBD2 is a possible D gene (6 bases). Germline assignment: CDR1 LGHNA and CDR2 YNFKEQ. The CDR3 loop spans 17 amino acids. V was pared by 1 base and J by 0 bases, with 14 bases between. CDR3 DNA: TGTGCCAGCAGCCAAGTCGGTAGCGGAGGCAGCACAGATACGCAGTATTTT. Translating it yields CASSQVGSGGSTDTQYF.

This rearrangement joins TRBV15 to TRBJ2-5, with 9 bases fitting TRBD2. The CDR3 spans 18 residues. CDR1 and CDR2 from the germline V gene are LNHNV and YYDKDF (reference sequence). V was clipped by 0 bases and J by 5 bases; unmatched bases: 13. This chain's CDR3 is CATSRDKFAGGPEETQYF. The CDR3 DNA sequence: TGTGCCACCAGCAGAGATAAATTTGCGGGAGGGCCGGAGGAGACCCAGTACTTC.

In its sample, this clone was seen a few times. V usage is TRBV5-8 and J usage is TRBJ1-1; the D gene is possibly TRBD1 (5 bases). This CDR3 region has 13 residues. Germline CDR1 is SGHTS and CDR2 is YDEGEE. The ends were cut back, 4 bases at V and 6 bases at J, with 13 bases in the middle. The CDR3 coding sequence is TGTGCCAGCAGCCGGAGTAGGGGCTCTGAAGCTTTCTTT. Residues: CASSRSRGSEAFF.

The rearrangement uses TRBV2 and TRBJ2-7; D unclear. Trimming shortened V by 8 bases and J by 4 bases, and 9 bases separated the two germline ends. The CDR3 runs 11 residues. Germline assignment: CDR1 SNHLY and CDR2 FYNNEI. CDR3 DNA sequence: TGTGCCAGCTGGGCAGTATACGAGCAGTACTTC. Translated, it gives CASWAVYEQYF.